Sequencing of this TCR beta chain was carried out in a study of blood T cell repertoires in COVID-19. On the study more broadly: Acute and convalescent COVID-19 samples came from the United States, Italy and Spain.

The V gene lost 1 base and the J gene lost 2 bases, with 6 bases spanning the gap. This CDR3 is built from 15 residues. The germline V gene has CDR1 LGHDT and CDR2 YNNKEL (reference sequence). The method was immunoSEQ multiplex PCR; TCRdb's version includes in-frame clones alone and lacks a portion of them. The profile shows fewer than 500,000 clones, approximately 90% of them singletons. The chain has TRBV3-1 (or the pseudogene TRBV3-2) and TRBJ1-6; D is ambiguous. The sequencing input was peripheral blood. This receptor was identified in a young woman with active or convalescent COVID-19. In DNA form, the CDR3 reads TGTGCCAGCAGCCAAGGGGCCACCTATAATTCACCCCTCCACTTT. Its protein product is CASSQGATYNSPLHF.